Presented here are 27 T cell receptor beta chains from one specimen sequenced in a study of OX40 agonist ivuxolimab in advanced cancers. Assay used: immunoSEQ multiplex PCR; TCRdb lists only in-frame clones, some missing. The repertoire holds around 84,000 clones, approximately 84% seen once, with about 7% in the top ten. The sequencing used CD4+ or CD8+ T cells sorted from blood, collected in a trial of the OX40 agonist ivuxolimab. The receptors come from an adult with an advanced solid tumor such as melanoma, head and neck, liver or kidney cancer.

This chain uses TRBV15 with TRBJ1-1, with 8 positions matching TRBD1. Germline values: CDR1 LNHNV, CDR2 YYDKDF (reference sequence). V lost 2 bases and J lost 0; bases outside the gene matches: 5. This CDR3 region has 16 residues. The CDR3, as DNA: TGTGCCACCAGCAGACCCAGGGGGCGCATGAACACTGAAGCTTTCTTT. Translating it yields CATSRPRGRMNTEAFF.

The V call is TRBV30, the J call TRBJ2-1; 10 nucleotides agree with TRBD1. Losses at the gene ends were 2 bases for V and 6 bases for J; bases not matched to a gene: 4. CDR3 size: 14 residues. Germline V gives CDR1 GTSNPN, CDR2 SVGIG (reference sequence). The CDR3 loop reads CAWSRWTGGNEQFF. The CDR3 DNA follows: TGTGCCTGGAGTAGATGGACAGGGGGCAATGAGCAGTTCTTC.

The sample holds a few counts of this clone. V is TRBV29-1 and J is TRBJ1-4; TRBD1 might be the D (6 bases). V was cut by 6 bases and J by 5 bases, with 10 bases left in between. From germline, CDR1 is SQVTM and CDR2 ANQGSEA. The CDR3 consists of 12 residues. CDR3 residues: CSVRDINEKLFF. The CDR3 DNA follows: TGCAGCGTCAGGGACATAAATGAAAAACTGTTTTTT.

The chain uses TRBV29-1 and TRBJ2-7; 7 bases line up with TRBD1. The V gene end was trimmed by 0 bases and the J gene end by 1 base; junction bases not matched to a gene: 6. CDR1 is SQVTM and CDR2 is ANQGSEA in the germline V gene. The CDR3 contains 15 residues. CDR3 in DNA: TGCAGCGTTGAAGATTCGGGGACAGCTTCCTACGAGCAGTACTTC. Translation gives CSVEDSGTASYEQYF.

The genes are TRBV11-2 and TRBJ1-3; a weak D match, TRBD1 (5 bases). CDR1 and CDR2 from the germline V gene are SGHAT and FQNNGV. V lost 6 bases to trimming and J lost 4 bases, with 16 bases between them. The CDR3 is 15 residues long. This CDR3 is CASRLDSGYGNTIYF. CDR3 in DNA: TGTGCCAGCAGGTTGGACTCAGGGTACGGAAACACCATATATTTT.

The rearrangement uses TRBV27 and TRBJ1-1, with D maybe TRBD1 (5 bases). Germline CDR1 reads MNHEY; CDR2 reads SMNVEV (reference sequence). The CDR3 is 12 residues long. V lost 7 bases, J lost 5 bases, and 11 bases lay in between. In DNA form, the CDR3 reads TGTGCCAGCACTTCGTGGGGGACTGAAGCTTTCTTT. This gives the protein CASTSWGTEAFF.

CDR3 sequence reads: CASTGTADQPQHF. CDR3 nucleotide sequence: TGTGCCTCTACAGGGACAGCCGATCAGCCCCAGCATTTT. The chain joins TRBV7-8 to TRBJ1-5; the match to TRBD1 covers 7 bases. The CDR3 sequence is 13 residues long. V gave up 11 bases and J gave up 5 bases; unmatched junction bases: 9. CDR1 and CDR2 (germline): SGHVS, FQNEAQ.

This chain uses TRBV5-1 with TRBJ1-3, with no clear D. Trimming pared 0 bases from V and 3 bases from J, leaving 7 bases between. This CDR3 has 14 residues. Germline V gene lookup returns CDR1 SGHRS and CDR2 YFSETQ. CDR3 in amino acids: CASSLAARGNTIYF. CDR3 nucleotide sequence: TGCGCCAGCAGCTTGGCGGCCCGTGGAAACACCATATATTTT.

The sample holds one count of this clone. The chain joins TRBV9 to TRBJ1-5; D is uncertain. CDR1 is SGDLS and CDR2 is YYNGEE in the germline V gene. CDR3 length equals 14 residues. V dropped 0 bases and J dropped 0 bases, with 4 bases sitting between them. The CDR3 here is CASSVGDSNQPQHF. CDR3 sequence (DNA): TGTGCCAGCAGCGTAGGGGATAGCAATCAGCCCCAGCATTTT.

Written as DNA, the CDR3 is TGCGCCAGCCGATTGGACGGGACAGCAATTACCTACGAGCAGTACTTC. Amino acid sequence: CASRLDGTAITYEQYF. The V gene is TRBV5-1, the J gene TRBJ2-7; 7 bases line up with TRBD1. Germline CDR1 reads SGHRS; CDR2 reads YFSETQ. V shed 7 bases, J shed 2 bases, and the junction held 15 bases outside the gene matches. This CDR3 is built from 16 residues.

The chain recombines TRBV7-2 with TRBJ1-6, with D hard to call. This CDR3 region has 15 residues. The germline V gene has CDR1 SGHTA and CDR2 FQGNSA. Trimming removed 1 base at V and 3 bases at J, with 7 bases between. The CDR3 region is CASSLGVRYNSPLHF. The CDR3 DNA reads TGTGCCAGCAGCTTAGGGGTCCGCTATAATTCACCCCTCCACTTT.

This clone was detected once. V gene TRBV6-6 combines with J gene TRBJ2-3; D is perhaps TRBD2 (5 bases). Trimming took 2 bases from V and 6 from J, leaving 18 bases between them. Germline assignment: CDR1 MNHNY and CDR2 SVGAGI (reference sequence). This CDR3 spans 16 amino acids. DNA of the CDR3: TGTGCCAGCAGTTACCCGGGGAACTCCCGAGGGGATACGCAGTATTTT. This encodes CASSYPGNSRGDTQYF.

The chain links TRBV5-6 to TRBJ1-4, with 9 bases aligning to TRBD1. Germline loops: CDR1 SGHDT, CDR2 YYEEEE. After removal of 6 bases from V and 6 bases from J, the junction contained 6 bases not matched to a gene. This CDR3 is built from 14 residues. CDR3 sequence: CASMRDRVDEKLFF. DNA of the CDR3: TGTGCCAGCATGAGGGACAGGGTCGATGAAAAACTGTTTTTT.

The V and J genes are TRBV11-2 and TRBJ2-3; the D is unclear. The CDR3 is made up of 13 amino acids. CDR1 and CDR2 (germline): SGHAT, FQNNGV. The ends were cut back, 3 bases at V and 6 bases at J, with 10 bases in the middle. In DNA, the CDR3 is TGTGCCAGCAGCTTTTTTCGATCTGATACGCAGTATTTT. This gives the protein CASSFFRSDTQYF.

V and J are TRBV30 and TRBJ2-3; TRBD2 agrees at 10 bases. The CDR3 sequence is 15 residues long. Looked up from germline, CDR1 is GTSNPN and CDR2 is SVGIG (reference sequence). The J segment lost 2 bases and the V segment lost 0 bases, leaving 2 bases of the junction unmatched. The CDR3 sequence: CAWSVGLAVTDTQYF. As DNA, the CDR3 is TGTGCCTGGAGTGTAGGACTAGCGGTCACAGATACGCAGTATTTT.

The chain carries TRBV2 and TRBJ2-7, with D possibly called TRBD1 or TRBD2 (5 bases each). There are 15 residues in the CDR3. Germline assignment: CDR1 SNHLY and CDR2 FYNNEI. V was trimmed by 6 bases and J by 2 bases, leaving 17 bases between them. CDR3 residues: CASRGTPTTTYEQYF. The CDR3 DNA reads TGTGCCAGCAGGGGGACGCCAACGACGACCTACGAGCAGTACTTC.

The CDR3 spells CASSFDRDYNEQFF. The CDR3 DNA is TGTGCCAGCAGCTTCGACAGGGACTACAATGAGCAGTTCTTC. The V and J genes are TRBV7-9 and TRBJ2-1, with TRBD1 identical over 7 bases. Trimming at V came to 3 bases and at J to 3 bases, leaving 2 bases not matched to a gene. Per the germline V gene, CDR1 is SEHNR and CDR2 is FQNEAQ (reference sequence). This CDR3 has 14 residues.

This rearrangement joins TRBV18 to TRBJ1-5; TRBD1 might be the D (5 bases). Germline-derived CDR1 and CDR2 are KGHSH and LQKENI. This CDR3 is built from 17 residues. The V end lost 4 bases, the J end lost 4 bases, and 20 bases lay between the germline ends. The CDR3 DNA sequence: TGTGCCAGCTCACAGGGGCATTTCGGGCAGGAGAATCAGCCCCAGCATTTT. Its protein product is CASSQGHFGQENQPQHF.

J is TRBJ2-5 and V is TRBV5-4, with unresolved D. The germline V and J ends were trimmed by 2 bases and 4 bases, with 12 bases remaining between them. Germline lookup yields CDR1 SGHNT and CDR2 YYREEE (reference sequence). The CDR3 has 14 residues. This CDR3 is CASSFSDDRETQYF. The CDR3, as DNA: TGTGCCAGCAGCTTTTCAGACGACCGAGAGACCCAGTACTTC.

This sequence joins TRBV7-2 and TRBJ1-6; D gene unclear. The germline V gene encodes CDR1 SGHTA and CDR2 FQGNSA. The CDR3 totals 14 residues. V gave up 1 base and J gave up 15 bases, with 16 bases separating them. CDR3 residues: CASSLGGGSQVLHF. The CDR3 coding sequence is TGTGCCAGCAGCTTAGGTGGAGGGTCTCAGGTCCTCCACTTT.

V and J are TRBV11-3 and TRBJ2-1; D is undetermined. Trimming shortened V by 5 bases and J by 2 bases, and 10 bases separated the two germline ends. The CDR3 runs to 14 residues. Germline CDR1 reads SGHNT; CDR2 reads YENEEA. CDR3 region: CASSVQAAYNEQFF. The CDR3 DNA reads as TGTGCCAGCAGCGTTCAGGCAGCCTACAATGAGCAGTTCTTC.

V gene TRBV27 combines with J gene TRBJ2-1; a weak D match, TRBD1 (5 bases). Deletions cut 5 bases from V and 6 bases from J, with 11 bases between. Germline values: CDR1 MNHEY, CDR2 SMNVEV (reference sequence). The CDR3 length is 13 residues. The CDR3 nucleotides read TGTGCCAGCAGTCTCAGGGTACCCAATGAGCAGTTCTTC. Its translation is CASSLRVPNEQFF.

V and J are TRBV9 and TRBJ2-7, with 8 positions matching TRBD1. The CDR3 length is 14 residues. V lost 4 bases, J lost 2 bases, and 5 bases stayed unmatched. Germline V CDR1 and CDR2: SGDLS, YYNGEE. The CDR3 loop is CASSFGTGPYEQYF. The CDR3 DNA sequence: TGTGCCAGCAGCTTCGGGACAGGACCCTACGAGCAGTACTTC. Complete variable domain (other parts from reference TRBV9 and TRBJ2-7): DSGVTQTPKHLITATGQRVTLRCSPRSGDLSVYWYQQSLDQGLQFLIQYYNGEERAKGNILERFSAQQFPDLHSELNLSSLELGDSALYFCASSFGTGPYEQYFGPGTRLTVT.

A single count supports this clone. The V and J genes are TRBV7-2 and TRBJ1-1, with a tentative D call TRBD1 (5 bases). V gave up 5 bases and J gave up 1 base, with 17 bases separating them. The CDR3 consists of 16 residues. Germline CDR1 is SGHTA and CDR2 is FQGNSA. The CDR3 here is CASSRTGSRGNTEAFF. The CDR3 DNA reads TGTGCCAGCAGCCGAACGGGGTCGAGGGGGAACACTGAAGCTTTCTTT.

This chain uses TRBV2 with TRBJ1-5, with no clear D. The CDR3 sequence is 13 residues long. The germline gives CDR1 SNHLY, CDR2 FYNNEI. The V gene lost 6 bases and the J gene lost 7 bases, with 13 bases spanning the gap. The CDR3 here is CASSPPGWQPQHF. The CDR3 nucleotides are TGTGCCAGCAGCCCGCCGGGGTGGCAGCCCCAGCATTTT.

DNA of the CDR3: TGTGCCAGCAGCTTGTATCGGGGGGCAACCTACAATGAGCAGTTCTTC. Translation gives CASSLYRGATYNEQFF. V gene TRBV5-6 combines with J gene TRBJ2-1, with D perhaps TRBD2 (7 bases). Trimming stripped 1 base from V and 2 bases from J, with 13 bases between. Germline V CDR1 and CDR2: SGHDT, YYEEEE. CDR3 length: 16 amino acids.

The V gene is TRBV6-5, the J gene TRBJ1-2; TRBD1 matches 7 bases. With 6 bases clipped from V and 2 bases from J, the junction kept 3 bases outside the gene matches. The CDR3 is made up of 13 amino acids. Germline CDR1 is MNHEY and CDR2 is SVGAGI. CDR3 DNA: TGTGCCAGCAGCATGACAGGGAACTATGGCTACACCTTC. Translating gives CASSMTGNYGYTF.